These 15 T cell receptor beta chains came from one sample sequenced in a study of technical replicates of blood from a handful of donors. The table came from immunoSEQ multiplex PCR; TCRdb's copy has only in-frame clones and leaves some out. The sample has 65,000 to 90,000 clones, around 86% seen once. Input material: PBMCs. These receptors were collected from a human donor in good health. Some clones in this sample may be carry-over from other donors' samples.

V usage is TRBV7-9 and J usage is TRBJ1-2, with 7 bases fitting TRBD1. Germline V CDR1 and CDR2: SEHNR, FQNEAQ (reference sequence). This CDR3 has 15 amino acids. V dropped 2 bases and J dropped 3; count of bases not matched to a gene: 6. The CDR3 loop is CASSLHTTGHYGYTF. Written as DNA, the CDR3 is TGTGCCAGCAGCTTACACACGACAGGGCACTATGGCTACACCTTC.

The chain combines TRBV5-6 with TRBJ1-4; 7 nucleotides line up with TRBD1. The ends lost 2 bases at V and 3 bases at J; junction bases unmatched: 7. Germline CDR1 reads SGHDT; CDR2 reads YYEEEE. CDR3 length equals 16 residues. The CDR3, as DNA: TGTGCCAGCAGCTTATCGTGGGACAGTCCTAATGAAAAACTGTTTTTT. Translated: CASSLSWDSPNEKLFF.

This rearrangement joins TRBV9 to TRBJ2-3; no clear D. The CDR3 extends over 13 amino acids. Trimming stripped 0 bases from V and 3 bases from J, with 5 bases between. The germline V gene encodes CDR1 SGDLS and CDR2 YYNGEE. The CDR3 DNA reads TGTGCCAGCAGCGTAGATGTAACAGATACGCAGTATTTT. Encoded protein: CASSVDVTDTQYF.

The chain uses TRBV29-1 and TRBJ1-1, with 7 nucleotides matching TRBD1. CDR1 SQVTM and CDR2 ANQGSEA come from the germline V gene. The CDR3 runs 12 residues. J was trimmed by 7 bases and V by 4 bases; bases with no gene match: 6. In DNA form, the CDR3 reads TGCAGCGTTGGCTCAGGGGGTTTTGAAGCTTTCTTT. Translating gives CSVGSGGFEAFF.

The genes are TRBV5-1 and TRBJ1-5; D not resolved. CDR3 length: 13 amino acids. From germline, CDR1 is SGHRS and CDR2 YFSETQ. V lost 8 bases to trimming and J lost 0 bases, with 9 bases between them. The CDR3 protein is CASSQYSNQPQHF. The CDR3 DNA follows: TGCGCCAGTTCCCAGTATAGCAATCAGCCCCAGCATTTT. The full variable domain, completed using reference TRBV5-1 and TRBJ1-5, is KAGVTQTPRYLIKTRGQQVTLSCSPISGHRSVSWYQQTPGQGLQFLFEYFSETQRNKGNFPGRFSGRQFSNSRSEMNVSTLELGDSALYLCASSQYSNQPQHFGDGTRLSIL.

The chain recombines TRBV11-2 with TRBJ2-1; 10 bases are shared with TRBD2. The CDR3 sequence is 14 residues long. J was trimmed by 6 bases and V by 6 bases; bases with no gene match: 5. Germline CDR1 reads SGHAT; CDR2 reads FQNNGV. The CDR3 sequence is CASSPGLASNEQFF. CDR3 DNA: TGTGCCAGCAGTCCGGGACTAGCGAGCAATGAGCAGTTCTTC.

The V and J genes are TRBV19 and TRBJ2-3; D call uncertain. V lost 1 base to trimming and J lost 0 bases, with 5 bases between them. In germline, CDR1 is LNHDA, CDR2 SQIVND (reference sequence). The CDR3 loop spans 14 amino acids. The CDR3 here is CASSIGPSTDTQYF. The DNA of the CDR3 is TGTGCCAGTAGTATAGGGCCTAGCACAGATACGCAGTATTTT. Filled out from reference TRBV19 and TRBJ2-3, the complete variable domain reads DGGITQSPKYLFRKEGQNVTLSCEQNLNHDAMYWYRQDPGQGLRLIYYSQIVNDFQKGDIAEGYSVSREKKESFPLTVTSAQKNPTAFYLCASSIGPSTDTQYFGPGTRLTVL.

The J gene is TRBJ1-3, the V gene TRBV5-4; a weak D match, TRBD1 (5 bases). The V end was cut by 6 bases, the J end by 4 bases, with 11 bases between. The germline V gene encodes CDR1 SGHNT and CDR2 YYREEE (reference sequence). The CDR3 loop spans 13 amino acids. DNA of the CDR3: TGTGCCAGCAACCGTCCAGGGGGAAACACCATATATTTT. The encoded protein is CASNRPGGNTIYF.

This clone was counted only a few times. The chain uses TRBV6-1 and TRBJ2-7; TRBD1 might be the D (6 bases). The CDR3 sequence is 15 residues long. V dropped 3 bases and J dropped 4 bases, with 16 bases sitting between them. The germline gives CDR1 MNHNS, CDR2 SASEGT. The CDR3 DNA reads TGTGCCAGCAGTGACAATCCAGGGGCTTTGTACGAGCAGTACTTC. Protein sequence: CASSDNPGALYEQYF.

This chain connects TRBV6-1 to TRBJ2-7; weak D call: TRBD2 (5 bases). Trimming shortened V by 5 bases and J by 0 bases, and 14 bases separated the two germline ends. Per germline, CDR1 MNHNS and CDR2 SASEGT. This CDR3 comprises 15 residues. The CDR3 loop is CASSRDSVSSYEQYF. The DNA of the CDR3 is TGTGCCAGCAGTCGAGATAGCGTGAGCTCCTACGAGCAGTACTTC.

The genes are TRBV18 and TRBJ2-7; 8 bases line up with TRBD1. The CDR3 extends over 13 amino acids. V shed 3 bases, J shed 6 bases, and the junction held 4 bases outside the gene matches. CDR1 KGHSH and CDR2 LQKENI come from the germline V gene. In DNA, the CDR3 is TGTGCCAGCTCACCGGGACAGGACCTCGAGCAGTACTTC. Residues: CASSPGQDLEQYF.

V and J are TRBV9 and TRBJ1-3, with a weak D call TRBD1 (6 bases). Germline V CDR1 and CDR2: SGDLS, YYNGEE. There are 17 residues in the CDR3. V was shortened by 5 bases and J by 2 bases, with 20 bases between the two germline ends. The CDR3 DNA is TGTGCCAGCAGTTACACCTCAGGGGCGGGTCCTGGAAACACCATATATTTT. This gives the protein CASSYTSGAGPGNTIYF.

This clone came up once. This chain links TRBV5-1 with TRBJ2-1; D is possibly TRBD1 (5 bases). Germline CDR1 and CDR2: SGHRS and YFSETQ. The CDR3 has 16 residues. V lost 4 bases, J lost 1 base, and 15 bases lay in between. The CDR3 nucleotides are TGCGCCAGCAGCAAGGATACAGGTGCTTCCTACAATGAGCAGTTCTTC. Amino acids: CASSKDTGASYNEQFF. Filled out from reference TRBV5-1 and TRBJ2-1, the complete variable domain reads KAGVTQTPRYLIKTRGQQVTLSCSPISGHRSVSWYQQTPGQGLQFLFEYFSETQRNKGNFPGRFSGRQFSNSRSEMNVSTLELGDSALYLCASSKDTGASYNEQFFGPGTRLTVL.

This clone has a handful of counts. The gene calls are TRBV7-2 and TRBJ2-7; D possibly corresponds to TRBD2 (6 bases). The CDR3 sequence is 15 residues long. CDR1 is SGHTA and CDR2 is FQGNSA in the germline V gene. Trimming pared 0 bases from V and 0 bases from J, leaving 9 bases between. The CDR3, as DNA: TGTGCCAGCAGCTTAGCTAGCGGCTTCTCCTACGAGCAGTACTTC. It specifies CASSLASGFSYEQYF.

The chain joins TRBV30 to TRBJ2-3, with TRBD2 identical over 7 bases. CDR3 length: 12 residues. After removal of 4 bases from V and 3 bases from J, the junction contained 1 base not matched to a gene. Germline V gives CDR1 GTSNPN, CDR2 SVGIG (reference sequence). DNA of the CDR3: TGTGCCTGGACTAGCGGTACAGATACGCAGTATTTT. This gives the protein CAWTSGTDTQYF.